Listed below are T cell receptor beta chains from one sample, sequenced in a study of graft-versus-host responses after intestinal transplantation. Profiling relied on immunoSEQ multiplex PCR, and the TCRdb table lists in-frame clones only, not all of them. The sample has approximately 70,000 clones, roughly 90% seen once. For these receptors, no antigen is known. Sequencing used unstimulated CD8+ T cells sorted from spleen or lymph node cells, obtained before intestinal transplant. The receptors here all came from a human donor who received an intestinal transplant. Each CDR3 is given with its conserved first and last residue. The D gene is left open where the match is weak. Clone sizes are given selectively: once, few, many, or a class where the clone is expanded.

d_call | clone_size | j_call | cdr3_length | v_call | cdr3_aa | cdr3_nt
TRBD1 | NA | TRBJ2-1 | 14 | TRBV27 | CASSLARGQVEQFF | TGTGCCAGCAGTTTGGCCAGGGGGCAGGTTGAGCAGTTCTTC
NA | NA | TRBJ2-5 | 14 | TRBV6-1 | CASSAFRETETQYF | TGTGCCAGCAGTGCATTCAGGGAAACGGAGACCCAGTACTTC
NA | NA | TRBJ1-2 | 15 | TRBV19 | CASSMDVGGNYGYTF | TGTGCCAGTAGTATGGACGTGGGGGGAAACTATGGCTACACCTTC
NA | NA | TRBJ1-2 | 16 | TRBV7-9 | CASSSEGPRPPYGYTF | TGTGCCAGCAGCTCCGAGGGCCCCCGGCCCCCCTATGGCTACACCTTC
TRBD1 | NA | TRBJ2-7 | 15 | TRBV7-8 | CASSLLDRDSYEQYF | TGTGCCAGCAGCTTACTTGACAGGGACTCCTACGAGCAGTACTTC
NA | few | TRBJ2-7 | 13 | TRBV4-1 | CASSQVPIYEQYF | TGCGCCAGCAGCCAAGTTCCAATCTACGAGCAGTACTTC
NA | NA | TRBJ2-3 | 15 | TRBV7-8 | CASSPGHSSTDTQYF | TGTGCCAGCAGCCCGGGACACAGTAGCACAGATACGCAGTATTTT
TRBD2 | NA | TRBJ2-1 | 14 | TRBV18 | CASSHPAGGYEQFF | TGTGCCAGCTCCCACCCAGCGGGGGGCTATGAGCAGTTCTTC
NA | NA | TRBJ2-1 | 17 | TRBV28 | CASSQVVRTVNYNEQFF | TGTGCCAGCAGTCAGGTTGTCCGGACTGTCAACTACAATGAGCAGTTCTTC
TRBD1 | NA | TRBJ2-4 | 15 | TRBV15 | CATSEHRGYRDIQYF | TGTGCCACCAGCGAACACAGGGGGTATAGGGACATTCAGTACTTC
NA | NA | TRBJ1-4 | 14 | TRBV6-5 | CASSSVRGGEKLFF | TGTGCCAGCAGTTCCGTGAGGGGGGGTGAAAAACTGTTTTTT
TRBD1 | NA | TRBJ2-7 | 14 | TRBV28 | CASTLGQGLYEQYF | TGTGCCAGCACTCTGGGACAGGGCCTTTACGAGCAGTACTTC
TRBD1 | NA | TRBJ2-1 | 15 | TRBV6-1 | CASRTGTGVYTEQFF | TGTGCCAGCAGAACCGGGACAGGGGTTTATACTGAGCAGTTCTTC
TRBD2 | NA | TRBJ2-7 | 13 | TRBV2 | CASCEAGVWEQYF | TGTGCCAGCTGCGAAGCGGGAGTATGGGAGCAGTACTTC
NA | NA | TRBJ1-1 | 13 | TRBV6-1 | CASSPWANTEAFF | TGTGCCAGCAGTCCGTGGGCGAACACTGAAGCTTTCTTT
TRBD1 | NA | TRBJ1-5 | 16 | TRBV6-1 | CASSEWGQSSNQPQHF | TGTGCCAGCAGTGAATGGGGACAGTCGAGCAATCAGCCCCAGCATTTT
NA | NA | TRBJ2-7 | 13 | TRBV6-6 | CASSYINSYEQYF | TGTGCCAGCAGTTACATAAACTCCTACGAGCAGTACTTC
NA | NA | TRBJ1-5 | 15 | TRBV4-1 | CASSQARPGSQPQHF | TGCGCCAGCAGCCAAGCTCGACCAGGGTCTCAGCCCCAGCATTTT
NA | NA | TRBJ2-1 | 15 | TRBV4-1 | CASSHSPGHRSEQFF | TGCGCCAGCAGCCATTCCCCCGGACACCGCAGTGAGCAGTTCTTC
TRBD2 | NA | TRBJ2-1 | 16 | TRBV14 | CASSQEVAGVGNEQFF | TGTGCCAGCAGCCAAGAAGTCGCGGGAGTGGGGAATGAGCAGTTCTTC
NA | NA | TRBJ1-5 | 16 | TRBV28 | CASSLLGQGAAEPQHF | TGTGCCAGCAGTTTATTGGGCCAGGGCGCGGCGGAGCCCCAGCATTTT
TRBD1 | NA | TRBJ1-4 | 16 | TRBV28 | CASSRGQAAGNEKLFF | TGTGCCAGCAGCCGCGGACAGGCCGCGGGAAATGAAAAACTGTTTTTT
NA | few | TRBJ1-5 | 13 | TRBV10-2 | CASGTAFNQPQHF | TGCGCCAGCGGAACAGCATTCAATCAGCCCCAGCATTTT
TRBD1 | NA | TRBJ2-5 | 14 | TRBV5-8 | CASSPRGPGETQYF | TGTGCCAGCAGCCCAAGGGGGCCAGGGGAGACCCAGTACTTC
TRBD2 | NA | TRBJ2-2 | 17 | TRBV29-1 | CSVLLAGGPSNTGELFF | TGCAGCGTTCTCCTAGCGGGAGGGCCTTCGAACACCGGGGAGCTGTTTTTT
NA | NA | TRBJ2-1 | 14 | TRBV6-1 | CASSEIQGYNEQFF | TGTGCCAGCAGTGAAATACAGGGTTACAATGAGCAGTTCTTC
NA | NA | TRBJ2-7 | 15 | TRBV19 | CASSNSAGYPYEQYF | TGTGCCAGTAGTAATTCAGCGGGTTACCCCTACGAGCAGTACTTC
TRBD2 | NA | TRBJ2-7 | 15 | TRBV28 | CASSPSGTSGYEQYF | TGTGCCAGCAGCCCGTCCGGGACTAGCGGTTACGAGCAGTACTTC
NA | NA | TRBJ1-1 | 13 | TRBV7-9 | CASSFGRNTEAFF | TGTGCCAGCAGCTTTGGTAGGAACACTGAAGCTTTCTTT
TRBD2 | medium-sized | TRBJ2-3 | 14 | TRBV6-4 | CASSERGGTDTQYF | TGTGCCAGCAGTGAGCGGGGGGGCACAGATACGCAGTATTTT
TRBD1 | NA | TRBJ1-6 | 15 | TRBV27 | CASSLRGPRYSPLHF | TGTGCCAGCAGTTTGAGGGGGCCTCGCTATTCACCCCTCCACTTT
TRBD1 | NA | TRBJ1-6 | 18 | TRBV27 | CASSFSHRTATRGSPLHF | TGTGCCAGCAGTTTCTCCCACAGGACAGCGACCAGGGGGTCACCCCTCCACTTT
TRBD2 | once | TRBJ2-5 | 18 | TRBV4-1 | CASSPGTSGRAPGETQYF | TGCGCCAGCAGCCCTGGGACTAGCGGGAGGGCCCCGGGAGAGACCCAGTACTTC
TRBD2 | NA | TRBJ2-5 | 17 | TRBV5-4 | CASSLKGLAQGYETQYF | TGTGCCAGCAGTCTTAAAGGACTAGCTCAGGGTTATGAGACCCAGTACTTC
TRBD1 | NA | TRBJ1-2 | 15 | TRBV7-3 | CASISGQGRTMAYTF | TGTGCCAGTATTTCTGGACAGGGGAGAACTATGGCCTACACCTTC
TRBD1 | NA | TRBJ1-2 | 11 | TRBV29-1 | CSDSTGYGYTF | TGCAGCGACTCGACAGGGTATGGCTACACCTTC
TRBD2 | NA | TRBJ2-1 | 15 | TRBV11-2 | CASSYETGGSGEQFF | TGTGCCAGCAGCTACGAAACGGGAGGGTCGGGTGAGCAGTTCTTC
NA | NA | TRBJ2-7 | 13 | TRBV10-2 | CASSEGGPYEQYF | TGCGCCAGCAGTGAGGGGGGCCCCTACGAGCAGTACTTC
NA | NA | TRBJ2-7 | 12 | TRBV5-1 | CASSLFRYEQYF | TGCGCCAGCAGCTTGTTTAGATACGAGCAGTACTTC
TRBD1 | NA | TRBJ2-7 | 18 | TRBV28 | CASSTGQGTNPFSYEQYF | TGTGCCAGCAGTACCGGACAGGGGACTAACCCTTTCTCCTACGAGCAGTACTTC